These T cell receptor beta chains were read from a single sample in a study of blood T cells in healthy people across ages. TCRdb analysed the 5' RACE reads with MiXCR anew, one entry per CDR3 protein. Of roughly 800,000 distinct CDR3 sequences in the sample, roughly 64% were seen once. The sequenced sample consisted of blood. Receptors originate from a man aged 30 to 45 in good health. CDR3s include the opening cysteine and the closing phenylalanine or tryptophan. The D gene is left open where the match is weak. A clone size is listed for some rows: how often the clone was seen (once, few, many), or a class if it is expanded.

abundance: NA; d_gene: TRBD1; j_gene: TRBJ2-6; v_gene: TRBV7-3; CDR3aa: CASSLGTDWANVLTF; CDR3nt: TGTGCCAGCAGCTTAGGGACAGACTGGGCCAACGTCCTGACTTTC
abundance: NA; d_gene: TRBD1; j_gene: TRBJ2-7; v_gene: TRBV7-2; CDR3aa: CASRTGQGLDEQYF; CDR3nt: TGTGCCAGCAGGACCGGACAGGGTCTCGACGAGCAGTACTTC
abundance: few; d_gene: NA; j_gene: TRBJ2-7; v_gene: TRBV6-6; CDR3aa: CASSNKIYEQYF; CDR3nt: TGTGCCAGCAGCAACAAGATCTACGAGCAGTACTTC
abundance: NA; d_gene: NA; j_gene: TRBJ1-1; v_gene: TRBV30; CDR3aa: CACGQSGLWAFF; CDR3nt: TGTGCCTGCGGACAGTCTGGGTTATGGGCTTTCTTT
abundance: NA; d_gene: NA; j_gene: TRBJ1-1; v_gene: TRBV7-3; CDR3aa: CASSPQGGTEAFF; CDR3nt: TGTGCCAGCAGCCCACAGGGTGGAACTGAAGCTTTCTTT
abundance: NA; d_gene: NA; j_gene: TRBJ2-1; v_gene: TRBV6-2/TRBV6-3; CDR3aa: CASSAGLRNEQFF; CDR3nt: TGTGCCAGCAGTGCGGGACTCCGGAATGAGCAGTTCTTC
abundance: medium-sized; d_gene: NA; j_gene: TRBJ2-1; v_gene: TRBV20-1; CDR3aa: CSAEEYNEQFF; CDR3nt: TGCAGTGCTGAAGAATACAATGAGCAGTTCTTC
abundance: NA; d_gene: TRBD2; j_gene: TRBJ2-1; v_gene: TRBV20-1; CDR3aa: CSAEVPGGPGTQFF; CDR3nt: TGCAGTGCCGAGGTTCCGGGGGGGCCGGGCACGCAGTTCTTC
abundance: once; d_gene: NA; j_gene: TRBJ2-1; v_gene: TRBV12-3/TRBV12-4; CDR3aa: CASSSRMTREETQFF; CDR3nt: TGTGCCAGCAGTTCCCGAATGACGCGCGAAGAGACCCAGTTCTTC
abundance: NA; d_gene: TRBD1; j_gene: TRBJ2-2; v_gene: TRBV11-1; CDR3aa: CASSKGTGPIGELFF; CDR3nt: TGTGCCAGCAGCAAAGGGACAGGGCCCATCGGGGAGCTGTTTTTT
abundance: NA; d_gene: TRBD2; j_gene: TRBJ2-5; v_gene: TRBV6-2/TRBV6-3; CDR3aa: CASSFLTGGQETQYF; CDR3nt: TGTGCCAGCAGTTTCCTGACGGGGGGCCAAGAGACCCAGTACTTC
abundance: few; d_gene: NA; j_gene: TRBJ1-5; v_gene: TRBV2; CDR3aa: CASSTQGHQPQHF; CDR3nt: TGTGCCAGCAGTACTCAGGGTCATCAGCCCCAGCATTTT
abundance: NA; d_gene: NA; j_gene: TRBJ2-7; v_gene: TRBV2; CDR3aa: CALKETSSYEQYF; CDR3nt: TGTGCCTTAAAGGAGACCAGCTCCTACGAGCAGTACTTC
abundance: NA; d_gene: NA; j_gene: TRBJ2-5; v_gene: TRBV7-9; CDR3aa: CATTGGGEQKETQYF; CDR3nt: TGTGCCACCACGGGAGGGGGCGAGCAAAAAGAGACCCAGTACTTC
abundance: NA; d_gene: NA; j_gene: TRBJ2-7; v_gene: TRBV4-2; CDR3aa: CASSRMGTYEQYF; CDR3nt: TGTGCCAGCAGCCGCATGGGTACCTACGAGCAGTACTTC
abundance: NA; d_gene: TRBD2; j_gene: TRBJ2-3; v_gene: TRBV5-5; CDR3aa: CASSLEATSDTQYF; CDR3nt: TGTGCCAGCAGCTTGGAGGCGACTAGCGATACGCAGTATTTT
abundance: NA; d_gene: NA; j_gene: TRBJ2-7; v_gene: TRBV20-1; CDR3aa: CSARPLRGGTVANYEQYF; CDR3nt: TGCAGTGCTAGACCACTCAGAGGAGGGACAGTGGCTAACTACGAGCAGTACTTC
abundance: NA; d_gene: NA; j_gene: TRBJ2-1; v_gene: TRBV7-8; CDR3aa: CASTPPLGSEQFF; CDR3nt: TGTGCCAGCACCCCGCCACTGGGGAGTGAGCAGTTCTTC
abundance: once; d_gene: TRBD2; j_gene: TRBJ2-7; v_gene: TRBV7-8; CDR3aa: CASSRVREVSYEQYF; CDR3nt: TGTGCCAGCAGCCGGGTGCGGGAGGTTTCCTACGAGCAGTACTTC
abundance: NA; d_gene: NA; j_gene: TRBJ2-3; v_gene: TRBV6-6; CDR3aa: CASSYGAEFTDTQYF; CDR3nt: TGTGCCAGCAGTTACGGAGCTGAATTCACAGATACGCAGTATTTT
abundance: NA; d_gene: TRBD2; j_gene: TRBJ2-7; v_gene: TRBV27; CDR3aa: CASSLRLAGIYEQYF; CDR3nt: TGTGCCAGCAGTTTACGACTAGCGGGGATCTACGAGCAGTACTTC
abundance: NA; d_gene: TRBD2; j_gene: TRBJ2-7; v_gene: TRBV4-3; CDR3aa: CASSQDWLADTYEQYF; CDR3nt: TGCGCCAGCAGCCAAGATTGGCTAGCGGATACCTACGAGCAGTACTTC
abundance: NA; d_gene: TRBD1; j_gene: TRBJ1-6; v_gene: TRBV7-9; CDR3aa: CASSSQGVNSPLHF; CDR3nt: TGTGCCAGCAGCTCACAGGGGGTAAATTCACCCCTCCACTTT
abundance: NA; d_gene: TRBD2; j_gene: TRBJ2-5; v_gene: TRBV3-1; CDR3aa: CASSQSGLAPEETQYF; CDR3nt: TGTGCCAGCAGCCAATCAGGACTAGCACCGGAGGAGACCCAGTACTTC
abundance: few; d_gene: TRBD2; j_gene: TRBJ2-7; v_gene: TRBV6-6; CDR3aa: CASSYSSGGASYEQYF; CDR3nt: TGTGCCAGCAGTTACTCGAGCGGGGGGGCCTCCTACGAGCAGTACTTC
abundance: NA; d_gene: TRBD1; j_gene: TRBJ2-7; v_gene: TRBV6-5; CDR3aa: CASTAKVGTGSYEQYF; CDR3nt: TGTGCCAGCACCGCCAAGGTTGGGACAGGGTCCTACGAGCAGTACTTC
abundance: NA; d_gene: NA; j_gene: TRBJ2-5; v_gene: TRBV20-1; CDR3aa: CSARVAATPYGQYF; CDR3nt: TGCAGTGCTAGAGTGGCAGCGACGCCCTACGGGCAGTACTTC
abundance: few; d_gene: TRBD2; j_gene: TRBJ2-3; v_gene: TRBV7-3; CDR3aa: CASSLRGGRDTQYF; CDR3nt: TGTGCCAGCAGCTTACGGGGGGGGAGGGATACGCAGTATTTT
abundance: NA; d_gene: TRBD2; j_gene: TRBJ2-3; v_gene: TRBV20-1; CDR3aa: CSALAGVGTDAQYF; CDR3nt: TGCAGTGCACTAGCGGGAGTGGGCACAGATGCGCAGTATTTT
abundance: few; d_gene: TRBD1; j_gene: TRBJ2-7; v_gene: TRBV10-3; CDR3aa: CAISRDRGWGSYEQYF; CDR3nt: TGTGCCATCAGTAGGGACAGGGGGTGGGGTTCCTACGAGCAGTACTTC
abundance: NA; d_gene: TRBD2; j_gene: TRBJ2-4; v_gene: TRBV6-2/TRBV6-3; CDR3aa: CASSLLAGELQYF; CDR3nt: TGTGCCAGCAGTTTACTAGCGGGAGAACTTCAGTACTTC